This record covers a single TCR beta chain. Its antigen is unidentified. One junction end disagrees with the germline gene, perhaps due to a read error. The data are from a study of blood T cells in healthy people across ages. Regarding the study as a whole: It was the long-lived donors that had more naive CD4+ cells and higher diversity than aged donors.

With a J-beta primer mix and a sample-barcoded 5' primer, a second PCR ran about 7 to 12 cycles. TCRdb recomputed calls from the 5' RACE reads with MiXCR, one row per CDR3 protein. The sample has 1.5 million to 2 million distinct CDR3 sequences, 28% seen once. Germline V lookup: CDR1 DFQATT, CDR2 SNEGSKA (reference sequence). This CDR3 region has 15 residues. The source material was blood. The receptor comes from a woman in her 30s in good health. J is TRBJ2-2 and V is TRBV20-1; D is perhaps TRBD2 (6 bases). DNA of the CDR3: TGTAGTGCTAGAGGATCGGGAGATGTGACCGGGGAGCTGTTTTTT. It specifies CSARGSGDVTGELFF.